The 19 T cell receptor beta chains in this list originate from one sample, sequenced in a study of CD8+ T cells in alopecia areata. Reverse transcribed after extraction, RNA yielded cDNA as the sequencing template. Assay used: immunoSEQ multiplex PCR; TCRdb lists only in-frame clones, some missing. The table shows approximately 170,000 clones, with 50% to 60% occurring only once. The treatment is: oral pan-JAK inhibitor, 5-10 mg twice daily. Sequences were derived from CD4+ T cells sorted from blood, sampled at week 4, from a patient treated with tofacitinib. The source of these receptors is a human donor with alopecia areata.

The chain couples TRBV30 to TRBJ2-3; a possible D gene is TRBD1 (5 bases). Germline-derived CDR1 and CDR2 are GTSNPN and SVGIG (reference sequence). The germline V and J ends were trimmed by 5 bases and 8 bases, with 17 bases remaining between them. CDR3 length: 13 residues. In DNA form, the CDR3 reads TGTGCCTGGGGACGAACAGGTTACCCTACGCAGTATTTT. Amino acid sequence: CAWGRTGYPTQYF.

The chain joins TRBV6-5 to TRBJ1-4, with a tentative D call TRBD1 (6 bases). The V gene's germline CDR1 is MNHEY and CDR2 SVGAGI. V lost 3 bases and J lost 8, with 13 bases in between. This CDR3 contains 14 residues. The CDR3: CASSYSGGREKLFF. In DNA, the CDR3 is TGTGCCAGCAGTTATAGCGGGGGGCGAGAAAAACTGTTTTTT.

This sequence joins TRBV29-1 and TRBJ2-3, with D possibly matching TRBD1 (6 bases). The germline CDR1 and CDR2 sequences are SQVTM and ANQGSEA. V was pared by 2 bases and J by 5 bases, with 17 bases between. This CDR3 has 15 residues. This CDR3 reads CSVENPGEIRDTQYF. CDR3 coding DNA: TGCAGCGTTGAAAACCCAGGGGAAATCAGAGATACGCAGTATTTT.

This chain links TRBV29-1 with TRBJ2-1, with a weak D call TRBD2 (5 bases). CDR1 is SQVTM, CDR2 ANQGSEA, per germline. The CDR3 is 14 amino acids. Trimming stripped 4 bases from V and 1 base from J, with 11 bases between. The CDR3 nucleotides are TGCAGCGTTGCTTCCGGGGTATCCTACAATGAGCAGTTCTTC. Its protein is CSVASGVSYNEQFF.

V gene TRBV29-1 combines with J gene TRBJ1-2, with D possibly TRBD1 on 5 matching bases. The germline CDR1 and CDR2 sequences are SQVTM and ANQGSEA. CDR3 length: 13 residues. Between the trimmed V and J ends, which lost 1 base and 10 bases, there was a span of 16 bases. In DNA form, the CDR3 reads TGCAGCGTTGAAGTAGGGGCGCCCCATCACTACACCTTC. The encoded protein is CSVEVGAPHHYTF.

The chain couples TRBV5-1 to TRBJ2-1, with TRBD2 matching over 12 bases. Germline loops: CDR1 SGHRS, CDR2 YFSETQ. The CDR3 covers 16 residues. Trimming removed 3 bases from V and 10 bases from J; junction bases left unmatched: 11. CDR3: CASSSIGLAGLGEQFF. The DNA for the CDR3 is TGCGCCAGCAGCTCCATTGGACTAGCGGGATTAGGCGAGCAGTTCTTC.

The J gene is TRBJ2-3, the V gene TRBV29-1, with 8 bases fitting TRBD1. Germline V gene data show CDR1 as SQVTM and CDR2 as ANQGSEA. Germline trimming cut 2 bases from V and 4 bases from J; bases unmatched to any gene: 11. The CDR3 sequence is 16 residues long. The CDR3 is CSVEPGQGGWADTQYF. The DNA for the CDR3 is TGCAGCGTTGAACCCGGACAGGGCGGGTGGGCAGATACGCAGTATTTT.

The chain couples TRBV30 to TRBJ1-2; D is unclear. The CDR3 runs 12 residues. Germline-derived CDR1 and CDR2 are GTSNPN and SVGIG (reference sequence). The germline V and J ends were trimmed by 4 bases and 8 bases, with 14 bases remaining between them. CDR3 amino acids: CAWTEIRRGYTF. The CDR3 nucleotides are TGTGCCTGGACAGAGATAAGGAGGGGCTACACCTTC.

This chain links TRBV2 with TRBJ1-1; TRBD1 aligns across 7 bases. V lost 5 bases to trimming and J lost 0 bases; unmatched junction nucleotides: 3. Germline CDR1 is SNHLY and CDR2 is FYNNEI. The CDR3 has 14 amino acids. The CDR3 bases are TGTGCCAGCAGTTCACAGGGGCTGAACACTGAAGCTTTCTTT. Encoded protein: CASSSQGLNTEAFF. Combining the CDR3 with reference TRBV2 and TRBJ1-1 gives the whole variable domain EPEVTQTPSHQVTQMGQEVILRCVPISNHLYFYWYRQILGQKVEFLVSFYNNEISEKSEIFDDQFSVERPDGSNFTLKIRSTKLEDSAMYFCASSSQGLNTEAFFGQGTRLTVV.

This clone was counted once. The chain employs TRBV29-1 and TRBJ2-3; D remains unclear. V lost 3 bases and J lost 7, with 5 bases in between. CDR3 size: 10 residues. In germline, CDR1 is SQVTM, CDR2 ANQGSEA. The CDR3 nucleotides are TGCAGCGTTGACCAGTATACGCAGTATTTT. It specifies CSVDQYTQYF.

J is TRBJ2-7 and V is TRBV7-2, with unresolved D. The CDR3 consists of 12 residues. Trimming shortened V by 1 base and J by 4 bases, and 5 bases separated the two germline ends. Germline-derived CDR1 and CDR2 are SGHTA and FQGNSA. The DNA of the CDR3 is TGTGCCAGCAGCTTAGTAATATACGAGCAGTACTTC. Translation gives CASSLVIYEQYF.

This sequence joins TRBV30 and TRBJ2-7; D gene unclear. CDR3 length: 12 amino acids. Germline CDR1 reads GTSNPN; CDR2 reads SVGIG (reference sequence). Trimming took 0 bases from V and 3 from J, leaving 6 bases between them. The CDR3 here is CAWSVLYYEQYF. In DNA, the CDR3 is TGTGCCTGGAGTGTACTCTACTACGAGCAGTACTTC.

Details on this clone: Other DNA sequences of this sample code for an identical CDR3. The genes are TRBV30 and TRBJ2-5, with D perhaps TRBD1 or TRBD2 (5 bases each). CDR1 is GTSNPN, CDR2 SVGIG, per germline (reference sequence). There are 15 residues in the CDR3. V was shortened by 4 bases and J by 1 base, with 16 bases between the two germline ends. The CDR3 DNA follows: TGTGCCTGGAAATCACGGTGGGGGACCCAAGAGACCCAGTACTTC. This codes for CAWKSRWGTQETQYF.

The chain recombines TRBV28 with TRBJ2-2; D unresolved. Germline values: CDR1 MDHEN, CDR2 SYDVKM. This CDR3 comprises 13 residues. V shed 1 base and J shed 4 bases, with 4 bases lying between them. In DNA, the CDR3 is TGTGCCAGCAGTTTATCGGGCACCGGGGAGCTGTTTTTT. This codes for CASSLSGTGELFF.

This clone was counted only a few times. This sequence joins TRBV11-2 and TRBJ2-5; D might be TRBD1 or TRBD2, each matching 5 bases. TRBJ2-7 explains the end of the DNA better; the J call may be wrong. Germline lookup yields CDR1 SGHAT and CDR2 FQNNGV. CDR3 length: 14 residues. The CDR3 spells CASSSSPGPNEQYF. DNA of the CDR3: TGTGCCAGCAGCTCATCCCCGGGACCCAACGAGCAGTACTTC.

The V gene is TRBV29-1, the J gene TRBJ2-1, with TRBD2 matching over 8 bases. V was clipped by 6 bases and J by 6 bases; unmatched bases: 13. The CDR3 sequence is 15 residues long. Germline lookup yields CDR1 SQVTM and CDR2 ANQGSEA. CDR3 DNA sequence: TGCAGCGTACCCGGAGCGGGAGACTTCATCAATGAGCAGTTCTTC. Protein product: CSVPGAGDFINEQFF.

This sequence joins TRBV7-9 and TRBJ2-1, with 8 positions matching TRBD1. CDR3 length equals 16 residues. Trimming cost V 5 bases and J 5 bases; bases outside gene matches: 11. Per the germline V gene, CDR1 is SEHNR and CDR2 is FQNEAQ (reference sequence). Here the CDR3 DNA reads TGTGCCAGCAGCCCACAACCGGGACAGGCCCACAATGAGCAGTTCTTC. Translated, it gives CASSPQPGQAHNEQFF.

This clone was recorded a few times. The J gene is TRBJ1-1, the V gene TRBV27; 9 bases agree with TRBD1. The CDR3 consists of 16 residues. The germline V gene has CDR1 MNHEY and CDR2 SMNVEV (reference sequence). The V and J ends lost 5 bases and 1 base, in that order; junction bases with no gene match: 8. The CDR3 DNA reads TGTGCCAGCAGTCAATGGGGACAGGGAACGAACACTGAAGCTTTCTTT. It encodes CASSQWGQGTNTEAFF.

This clone has a single count. This sequence joins TRBV30 and TRBJ1-2, with TRBD1 matching over 7 bases. CDR3 length: 15 amino acids. Germline V lookup: CDR1 GTSNPN, CDR2 SVGIG (reference sequence). V trimming: 1 base; J trimming: 5 bases; junction bases outside the gene matches: 10. The CDR3 bases are TGTGCCTGGAGTGGGGGATTTGACAGGGCTTATGGCTACACCTTC. Residues: CAWSGGFDRAYGYTF.